This T cell receptor (beta chain) derives from a study of tumor-infiltrating lymphocytes in primary liver carcinoma. As for the study in general: Measuring about 4.2 to 10 cm across, the tumors were staged as T1-T3 N0M0.

Germline V gene sequence: CDR1 WSHSY, CDR2 SAAADI. Germline trimming cut 7 bases from V and 3 bases from J; bases unmatched to any gene: 5. This CDR3 has 14 amino acids. cDNA specific to TCR beta was made from 500 ng of total RNA, with a constant-region primer employed for priming. Slightly modified ARM-PCR, run as three nested multiplex PCR rounds, produced the TCR beta libraries. Use of TRBV1-TRBV30 forward primers with a C-beta reverse primer characterized the first two PCR rounds, which lasted around 9 cycles each. TCRdb reanalysed the multiplex PCR reads using MiXCR and keeps one entry per CDR3 protein. The repertoire has some 95,000 distinct CDR3 sequences, around 68% of them found once; the top ten carry 27%. This clonotype was detected ten times or more. Its target is unknown. Study-level points and caveats: Tumor tissue displayed a significantly greater top-250-clone fraction than blood (p = 0.039).

Co-extracted RNA and DNA came from roughly 21-30 mg of unsorted bulk tissue. This chain uses TRBV10-2 with TRBJ1-5; 8 bases are shared with TRBD1. This clonotype originated in a man between 40 and 49 years old with primary liver carcinoma and hepatitis B virus infection. Material: tumor-adjacent normal liver tissue. This CDR3 reads CASTRDRYNQPQHF. As DNA, the CDR3 is TGCGCCAGCACAAGGGACAGGTACAATCAGCCCCAGCATTTT.